The rows below give T cell receptor beta chains drawn from one sample of a study of cytomegalovirus exposure and HLA in healthy donors. Clones were read by immunoSEQ multiplex PCR, and TCRdb kept only the in-frame ones, dropping some. Of 150,000 or so clones listed, around 75% are singletons. What was sequenced was PBMCs. All receptors derive from a man aged 35 to 55 in good health and CMV-seronegative. CDR3s include the opening cysteine and the closing phenylalanine or tryptophan. The order of the fields is V gene, clone size, J gene, D gene, CDR3 protein, CDR3 DNA. D genes are given only for firm matches. Size values are once, few and many counts, or a class for expanded clones, and some rows have none.

TRBV7-9	.	TRBJ2-1	TRBD1	CASSHRDRGNEQFF	TGTGCCAGCAGCCACCGGGACAGGGGAAATGAGCAGTTCTTC
TRBV5-1	few	TRBJ1-2	.	CASSTAGLYGYTF	TGCGCCAGCAGCACCGCGGGTCTATATGGCTACACCTTC
TRBV29-1	.	TRBJ1-1	.	CSVLGRGYTEAFF	TGCAGCGTTCTAGGCAGGGGCTACACTGAAGCTTTCTTT
TRBV18	.	TRBJ1-2	.	CASSPLTQWTGGTF	TGTGCCAGCTCACCACTAACACAGTGGACCGGGGGCACCTTC
TRBV4-2	.	TRBJ1-6	TRBD1	CASSQRGQGSSYNSPLHF	TGTGCCAGCAGCCAACGAGGACAGGGGAGCTCCTATAATTCACCCCTCCACTTT
TRBV7-3	.	TRBJ2-2	TRBD1	CASSLVGTANTGELFF	TGTGCCAGCAGCTTAGTAGGGACAGCGAACACCGGGGAGCTGTTTTTT
TRBV5-8	few	TRBJ1-4	.	CASSFGDSPGEKLFF	TGTGCCAGCAGCTTTGGGGACTCTCCCGGAGAAAAACTGTTTTTT
TRBV14	.	TRBJ1-6	.	CASSQGFVGNSPLHF	TGTGCCAGCAGCCAAGGTTTTGTCGGTAATTCACCCCTCCACTTT
TRBV14	.	TRBJ1-4	.	CASSQEQYNEKLFF	TGTGCCAGCAGCCAAGAACAGTATAATGAAAAACTGTTTTTT
TRBV30	.	TRBJ2-7	TRBD1	CAWAGTGRREQYF	TGTGCCTGGGCCGGGACAGGGCGTCGCGAGCAGTACTTC
TRBV6-1	.	TRBJ1-1	TRBD1	CASRDRVIFNTEAFF	TGTGCCAGCCGGGACAGGGTGATTTTTAACACTGAAGCTTTCTTT
TRBV5-1	few	TRBJ2-7	TRBD1	CASSPGTGDSEYEQYF	TGCGCCAGCAGCCCTGGGACAGGGGACTCCGAATACGAGCAGTACTTC
TRBV16	.	TRBJ2-2	TRBD1	CASSPDRPTGELFF	TGTGCCAGCAGCCCGGACAGGCCCACCGGGGAGCTGTTTTTT
TRBV7-2	.	TRBJ1-3	.	CASSLGGNGNTIYF	TGTGCCAGCAGCTTAGGAGGGAATGGAAACACCATATATTTT
TRBV27	.	TRBJ2-3	.	CASSLRQGSDTQYF	TGTGCCAGCAGTTTACGTCAGGGTAGCGATACGCAGTATTTT
TRBV7-2	.	TRBJ2-7	.	CASSVPGLANSYEQYF	TGTGCCAGCAGCGTCCCGGGGCTAGCGAACTCCTACGAGCAGTACTTC
TRBV5-1	.	TRBJ1-2	TRBD1	CASSPTGEYGYTF	TGCGCCAGCAGCCCGACAGGGGAGTATGGCTACACCTTC
TRBV10-2	.	TRBJ2-7	.	CTSSGDIQQYF	TGCACCAGCAGTGGAGATATCCAGCAGTACTTC
TRBV10-1	few	TRBJ1-4	TRBD1	CASSEIDRVSGKLFF	TGCGCCAGCAGTGAGATCGACAGGGTTTCTGGAAAACTGTTTTTT
TRBV27	.	TRBJ2-2	TRBD1	CASRMGQENTGELFF	TGTGCCAGCAGAATGGGACAGGAGAACACCGGGGAGCTGTTTTTT
TRBV6-4	few	TRBJ2-2	.	CASGQKGTGELFF	TGTGCCAGCGGACAAAAAGGGACCGGGGAGCTGTTTTTT
TRBV6-5	.	TRBJ2-7	.	CASSYQGTGEQYF	TGTGCCAGCAGTTACCAGGGAACTGGCGAGCAGTACTTC
TRBV6-1	once	TRBJ1-6	.	CASSEIWAGLSSYNSPLHF	TGTGCCAGCAGTGAAATATGGGCGGGCTTGAGCTCCTATAATTCACCCCTCCACTTT
TRBV7-9	.	TRBJ1-1	.	CASSRATVEAFF	TGTGCCAGCAGCCGAGCGACGGTTGAAGCTTTCTTT
TRBV5-1	few	TRBJ1-2	TRBD1	CASSAGTGGLGGYTF	TGCGCCAGCAGCGCCGGGACAGGGGGCCTGGGTGGCTACACCTTC
TRBV29-1	.	TRBJ2-5	.	CSVRTQETQYF	TGCAGCGTTAGAACACAAGAGACCCAGTACTTC
TRBV6-1	.	TRBJ1-1	.	CASSVARNTEAFF	TGTGCCAGCAGTGTGGCCAGGAACACTGAAGCTTTCTTT
TRBV6-1	.	TRBJ1-2	.	CASSEAIRGRNYGYTF	TGTGCCAGCAGTGAAGCGATCAGGGGTCGGAACTATGGCTACACCTTC
TRBV5-1	.	TRBJ2-6	.	CASSLGTVLSGANVLTF	TGCGCCAGCAGCTTGGGCACAGTTCTATCTGGGGCCAACGTCCTGACTTTC
TRBV7-3	once	TRBJ2-5	TRBD1	CASSQGQQETQYF	TGTGCCAGCAGCCAGGGACAGCAAGAGACCCAGTACTTC
TRBV6-5	few	TRBJ2-7	TRBD2	CVTRLAGDDYEQYF	TGTGTTACGCGGCTAGCGGGGGATGACTACGAGCAGTACTTC
TRBV13	.	TRBJ2-1	TRBD2	CASSHGLAGGPSYNEQFF	TGTGCCAGCAGCCATGGACTAGCGGGGGGGCCGTCCTACAATGAGCAGTTCTTC
TRBV6-1	.	TRBJ1-5	.	CASSESGVGNQPQHF	TGTGCCAGCAGTGAATCAGGGGTCGGCAATCAGCCCCAGCATTTT
TRBV29-1	.	TRBJ2-7	.	CSVENPGGVTYEQYF	TGCAGCGTTGAAAATCCGGGCGGGGTAACCTACGAGCAGTACTTC
TRBV4-2	.	TRBJ2-2	.	CASSLPGQITGELFF	TGTGCCAGCAGCTTGCCCGGACAGATCACCGGGGAGCTGTTTTTT
TRBV7-2	few	TRBJ1-1	.	CASSLARGGRGAFF	TGTGCCAGCAGCTTAGCGCGGGGAGGGCGCGGGGCTTTCTTT
TRBV5-5	.	TRBJ2-7	TRBD1	CASSFGQGEFYEQYF	TGTGCCAGCAGCTTTGGACAGGGGGAGTTTTACGAGCAGTACTTC
TRBV4-2	few	TRBJ1-1	.	CASSRDPGDGDMNTEAFF	TGTGCCAGCAGCCGGGATCCGGGGGATGGGGATATGAACACTGAAGCTTTCTTT
TRBV18	.	TRBJ2-2	TRBD1	CASSPYVNRGPYHGGELFF	TGTGCCAGCTCACCATACGTAAACAGGGGGCCCTACCACGGCGGGGAGCTGTTTTTT
TRBV5-1	few	TRBJ2-7	TRBD1	CASYRDRSGTGSDEQYF	TGCGCCAGCTATCGGGACCGGTCCGGGACAGGGTCGGACGAGCAGTACTTC
TRBV28	.	TRBJ1-1	.	CASSPPRLRNTEAFF	TGTGCCAGCAGTCCCCCCCGGTTAAGGAACACTGAAGCTTTCTTT
TRBV2	.	TRBJ1-1	.	CASSSETQAFF	TGTGCCAGCAGCTCAGAGACACAGGCTTTCTTT
TRBV7-7	.	TRBJ1-1	.	CASSRDWNTEAFF	TGTGCCAGCTCCCGGGACTGGAACACTGAAGCTTTCTTT
TRBV5-6	.	TRBJ1-1	.	CASSGLGGYTEAFF	TGTGCCAGCAGCGGCCTCGGGGGGTACACCGAAGCTTTCTTT
TRBV27	.	TRBJ2-3	TRBD2	CASSLRPGGAYTQYF	TGTGCCAGCAGCCTCAGGCCCGGGGGGGCGTATACGCAGTATTTT
TRBV6-5	few	TRBJ1-4	.	CASSYSTGNNEKLFF	TGTGCCAGCAGTTACTCTACAGGGAACAATGAAAAACTGTTTTTT
TRBV6-6	once	TRBJ2-1	TRBD2	CASSSQLAGLYNEQFF	TGTGCCAGCAGTTCCCAACTAGCGGGGCTATACAATGAGCAGTTCTTC
TRBV9	.	TRBJ1-1	.	CASSGGEGEAFF	TGTGCCAGCAGCGGTGGGGAGGGTGAAGCTTTCTTT
TRBV6-5	.	TRBJ2-7	.	CASSYSGGGTYEQYF	TGTGCCAGCAGTTACTCGGGCGGGGGCACCTACGAGCAGTACTTC
TRBV19	.	TRBJ1-6	.	CASSMAGVGNSPLHF	TGTGCCAGTAGTATGGCAGGGGTAGGTAATTCACCCCTCCACTTT
TRBV30	.	TRBJ1-2	TRBD1	CAWQGDRGIGYTF	TGTGCCTGGCAGGGGGACAGGGGTATCGGCTACACCTTC
TRBV7-9	.	TRBJ2-3	.	CASSSLLVDTQYF	TGTGCCAGCAGCTCCCTACTAGTTGATACGCAGTATTTT
TRBV6-1	.	TRBJ2-3	.	CASSETELASGDTQYF	TGTGCCAGCAGTGAAACCGAGTTAGCGAGTGGGGATACGCAGTATTTT
TRBV27	.	TRBJ1-5	TRBD1	CASSWSGGINQPQHF	TGTGCCAGCAGTTGGTCAGGGGGGATCAATCAGCCCCAGCATTTT
TRBV28	.	TRBJ1-3	.	CASSFNRRSSGNTIYF	TGTGCCAGCAGCTTTAATCGGAGAAGCTCTGGAAACACCATATATTTT
TRBV5-5	.	TRBJ1-2	.	CASSLGGDYGYTF	TGTGCCAGCAGCTTGGGGGGGGACTATGGCTACACCTTC
TRBV9	.	TRBJ2-3	.	CASSVFARYGDTQYF	TGTGCCAGCAGCGTATTTGCCCGATATGGCGATACGCAGTATTTT
TRBV19	.	TRBJ2-5	TRBD2	CATQVAGEGEQYF	TGTGCCACCCAAGTGGCGGGGGAAGGGGAGCAGTACTTC
TRBV18	.	TRBJ1-5	.	CASSQQGINQPQHF	TGTGCCAGCTCACAACAGGGTATCAATCAGCCCCAGCATTTT
TRBV5-6	.	TRBJ2-7	TRBD1	CASSLVRGLHEQYF	TGTGCCAGCAGCTTGGTCAGGGGGCTCCACGAGCAGTACTTC